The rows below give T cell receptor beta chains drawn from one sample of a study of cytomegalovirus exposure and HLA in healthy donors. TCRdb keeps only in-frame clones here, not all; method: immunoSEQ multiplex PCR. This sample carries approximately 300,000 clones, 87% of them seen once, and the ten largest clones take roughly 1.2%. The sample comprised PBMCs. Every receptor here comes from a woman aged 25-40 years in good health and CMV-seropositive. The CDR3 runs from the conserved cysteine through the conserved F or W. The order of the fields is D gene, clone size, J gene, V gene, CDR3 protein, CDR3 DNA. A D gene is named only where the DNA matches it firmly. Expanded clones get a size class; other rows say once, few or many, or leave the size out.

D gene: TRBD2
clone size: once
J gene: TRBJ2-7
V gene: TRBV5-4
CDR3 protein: CASSLPWKSGRGYEQYF
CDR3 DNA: TGTGCCAGCAGCTTGCCCTGGAAGAGCGGGAGAGGGTACGAGCAGTACTTC

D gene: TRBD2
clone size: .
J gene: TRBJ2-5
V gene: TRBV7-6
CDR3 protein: CASSLEISGRAGETQYF
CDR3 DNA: TGTGCCAGCAGCTTAGAGATTAGCGGGAGGGCCGGGGAGACCCAGTACTTC

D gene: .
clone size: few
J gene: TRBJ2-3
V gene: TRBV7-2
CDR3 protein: CASSIQYF
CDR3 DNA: TGTGCCAGCAGCATCCAGTATTTT

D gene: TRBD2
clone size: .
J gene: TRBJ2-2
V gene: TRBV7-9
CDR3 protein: CASSKTSGNTGELFF
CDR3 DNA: TGTGCCAGCAGCAAGACTAGCGGAAACACCGGGGAGCTGTTTTTT

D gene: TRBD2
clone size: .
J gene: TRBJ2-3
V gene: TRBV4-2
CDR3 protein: CASSQDAGVTSDTQYF
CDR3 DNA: TGTGCCAGCAGCCAAGACGCGGGAGTCACCTCAGATACGCAGTATTTT

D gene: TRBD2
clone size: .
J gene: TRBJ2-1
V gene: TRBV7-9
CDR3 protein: CASSLLAGDEQFF
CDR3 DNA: TGTGCCAGCAGCTTACTAGCGGGAGATGAGCAGTTCTTC

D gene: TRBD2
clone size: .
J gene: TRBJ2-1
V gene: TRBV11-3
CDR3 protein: CASSPGGAYNEQFF
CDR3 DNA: TGTGCCAGCAGCCCGGGGGGGGCCTACAATGAGCAGTTCTTC

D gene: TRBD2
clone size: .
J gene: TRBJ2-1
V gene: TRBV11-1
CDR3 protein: CASSLVAGGPDEQFF
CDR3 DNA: TGTGCCAGCAGCTTAGTAGCGGGAGGGCCCGATGAGCAGTTCTTC

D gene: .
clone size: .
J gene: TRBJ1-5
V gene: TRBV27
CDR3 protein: CASSPYSGHGGNQPQHF
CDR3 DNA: TGTGCCAGCAGTCCTTACTCGGGACATGGAGGCAATCAGCCCCAGCATTTT

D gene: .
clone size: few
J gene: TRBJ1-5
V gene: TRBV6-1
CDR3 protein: CASSADNQPQHF
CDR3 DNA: TGTGCCAGCAGTGCCGACAATCAGCCCCAGCATTTT

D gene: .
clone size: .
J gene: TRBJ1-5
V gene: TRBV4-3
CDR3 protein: CASSQEGGWQPQHF
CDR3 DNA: TGCGCCAGCAGCCAAGAGGGGGGTTGGCAGCCCCAGCATTTT

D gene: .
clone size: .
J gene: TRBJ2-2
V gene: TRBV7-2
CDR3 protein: CASSFQTIPGELFF
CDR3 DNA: TGTGCCAGCAGCTTTCAGACAATACCCGGGGAGCTGTTTTTT

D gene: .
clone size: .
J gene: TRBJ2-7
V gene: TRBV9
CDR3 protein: CASSGSRNSYEQYF
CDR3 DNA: TGTGCCAGCAGCGGTAGTAGAAACTCCTACGAGCAGTACTTC

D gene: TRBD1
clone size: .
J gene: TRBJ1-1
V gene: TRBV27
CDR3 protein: CASSLTGGRITEAFF
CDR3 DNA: TGTGCCAGCAGTTTAACAGGGGGTAGGATCACTGAAGCTTTCTTT

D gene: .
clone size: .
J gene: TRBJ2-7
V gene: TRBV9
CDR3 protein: CASSKHGRYDEQYF
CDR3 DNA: TGTGCCAGCTCAAAACATGGGCGCTACGACGAGCAGTACTTC

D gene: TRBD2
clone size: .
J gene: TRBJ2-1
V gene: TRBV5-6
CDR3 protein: CASISSSGSYNEQFF
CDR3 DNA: TGTGCCAGCATAAGCTCTAGCGGCTCCTACAATGAGCAGTTCTTC

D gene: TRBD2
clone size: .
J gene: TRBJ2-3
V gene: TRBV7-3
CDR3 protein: CASSLISGRSDTQYF
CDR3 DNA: TGTGCCAGCAGCTTAATAAGCGGGAGATCAGATACGCAGTATTTT

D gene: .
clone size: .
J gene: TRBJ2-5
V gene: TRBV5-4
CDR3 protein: CASSPLVGYQETQYF
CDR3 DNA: TGTGCCAGCAGCCCACTGGTTGGGTACCAAGAGACCCAGTACTTC

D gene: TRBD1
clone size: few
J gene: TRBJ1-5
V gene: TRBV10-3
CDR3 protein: CAISEVGGGQPQHF
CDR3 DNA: TGTGCCATCAGTGAGGTCGGAGGGGGCCAGCCCCAGCATTTT

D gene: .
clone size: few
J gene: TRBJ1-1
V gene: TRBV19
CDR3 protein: CASSIPGQRNTEAFF
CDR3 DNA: TGTGCCAGTAGTATCCCCGGACAGAGGAACACTGAAGCTTTCTTT

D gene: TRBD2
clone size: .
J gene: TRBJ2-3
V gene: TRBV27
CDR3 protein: CASSFGTGGSGTQYF
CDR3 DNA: TGTGCCAGCAGTTTCGGGACGGGGGGTTCGGGTACGCAGTATTTT

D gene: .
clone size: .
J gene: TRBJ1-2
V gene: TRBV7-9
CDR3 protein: CASSNLDQAVYGYTF
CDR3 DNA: TGTGCCAGCAGCAATTTGGACCAGGCTGTCTATGGCTACACCTTC

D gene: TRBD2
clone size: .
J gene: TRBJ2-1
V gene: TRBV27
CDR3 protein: CASTLVGGNEQFF
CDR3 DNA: TGTGCCAGCACGCTGGTGGGGGGGAATGAGCAGTTCTTC

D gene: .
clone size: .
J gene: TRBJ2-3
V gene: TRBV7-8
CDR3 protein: CASSLAGRGTDTQYF
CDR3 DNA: TGTGCCAGCAGCTTGGCTGGTCGGGGCACAGATACGCAGTATTTT

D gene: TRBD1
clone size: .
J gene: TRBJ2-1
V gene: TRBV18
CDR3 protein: CASSPRDRHYNEQFF
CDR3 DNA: TGTGCCAGCTCACCAAGGGACAGGCATTACAATGAGCAGTTCTTC

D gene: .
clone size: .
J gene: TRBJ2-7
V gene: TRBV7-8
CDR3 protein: CASSLAFSGHLAYEQYF
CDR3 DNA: TGTGCCAGCAGCTTAGCGTTCTCGGGACATCTGGCCTACGAGCAGTACTTC

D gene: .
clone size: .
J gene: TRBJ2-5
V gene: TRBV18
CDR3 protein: CASSRNRGGETQYF
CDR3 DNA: TGTGCCAGCTCGCGAAACAGGGGAGGGGAGACCCAGTACTTC

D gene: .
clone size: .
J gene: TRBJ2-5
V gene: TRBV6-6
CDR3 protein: CASSYGGVGGETQYF
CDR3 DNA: TGTGCCAGCAGTTACGGGGGAGTTGGAGGGGAGACCCAGTACTTC

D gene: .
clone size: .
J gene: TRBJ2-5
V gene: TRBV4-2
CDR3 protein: CASSQGGFAGGATRETQYF
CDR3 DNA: TGTGCCAGCAGCCAAGGGGGTTTTGCGGGCGGAGCAACCCGGGAGACCCAGTACTTC

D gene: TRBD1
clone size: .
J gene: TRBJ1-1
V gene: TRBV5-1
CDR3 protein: CASSLRGQGRLNTEAFF
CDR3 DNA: TGCGCCAGCAGCTTGCGCGGACAGGGTAGGTTAAACACTGAAGCTTTCTTT

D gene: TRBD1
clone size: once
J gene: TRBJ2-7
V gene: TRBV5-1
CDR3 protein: CASSRTGVEQYF
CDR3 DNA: TGCGCCAGCAGCCGTACAGGGGTCGAGCAGTACTTC

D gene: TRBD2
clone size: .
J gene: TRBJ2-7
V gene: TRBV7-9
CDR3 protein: CASSPESSGAYEQYF
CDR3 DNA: TGTGCCAGCAGCCCGGAGTCTAGCGGAGCGTACGAGCAGTACTTC

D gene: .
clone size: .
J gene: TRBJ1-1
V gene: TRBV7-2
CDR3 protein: CASSFLNTEAFF
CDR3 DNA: TGTGCCAGCAGCTTTTTGAACACTGAAGCTTTCTTT

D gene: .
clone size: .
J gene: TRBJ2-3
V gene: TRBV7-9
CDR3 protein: CASSVAVADTQYF
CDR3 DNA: TGTGCCAGCAGCGTCGCGGTCGCAGATACGCAGTATTTT

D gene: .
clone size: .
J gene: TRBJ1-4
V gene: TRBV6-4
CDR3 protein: CASSADTGEKLFF
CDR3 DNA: TGTGCCAGCAGTGCTGATACGGGTGAAAAACTGTTTTTT

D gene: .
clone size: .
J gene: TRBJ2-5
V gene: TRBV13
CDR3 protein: CASSFRGLLQETQYF
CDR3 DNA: TGTGCCAGCAGCTTTCGAGGACTACTCCAAGAGACCCAGTACTTC

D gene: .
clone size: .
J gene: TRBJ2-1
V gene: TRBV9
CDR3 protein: CASSVLINSNEQFF
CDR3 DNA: TGTGCCAGCAGCGTACTGATAAACAGCAATGAGCAGTTCTTC

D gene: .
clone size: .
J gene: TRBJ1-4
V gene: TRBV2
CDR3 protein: CASRAGREKLFF
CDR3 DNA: TGTGCCAGCAGGGCCGGCAGGGAAAAACTGTTTTTT

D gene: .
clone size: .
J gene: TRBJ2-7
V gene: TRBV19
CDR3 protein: CASSMRAGVYEQYF
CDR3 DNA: TGTGCCAGTAGTATGAGGGCTGGGGTCTACGAGCAGTACTTC

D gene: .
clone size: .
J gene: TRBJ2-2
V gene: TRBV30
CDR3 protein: CAWSLGWNTGELFF
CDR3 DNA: TGTGCCTGGAGTTTGGGCTGGAACACCGGGGAGCTGTTTTTT